The 12 T cell receptor beta chains given below trace back to one sample, sequenced in a study of T cells in Graves' hyperthyroidism and ophthalmopathy. Using RNA transcripts as the source, TCR beta CDR3 regions were amplified. TCR CDR3 regions were first amplified by RT-PCR with HTBI primers. TCRdb re-analysed the multiplex PCR reads in MiXCR, keeping a single row per CDR3 protein. The table records about 580,000 distinct CDR3 sequences, more than 45% of them present only once. Input material: peripheral blood or thyroid tissue (not recorded which). The receptors were gathered from a woman under 30 with Graves' hyperthyroidism.

Turning to this clonotype: A much bigger clone sits one base away, suggesting this may be a read error. The CDR3 nucleotides are TGTGCCAGCAGCTTATTTCCGAGGGTGGGGTACGAGCAGTACTTC. Amino acids: CASSLFPRVGYEQYF. The chain recombines TRBV7-3 with TRBJ2-7; TRBD2 might be the D (5 bases). The CDR3 is 15 amino acids. CDR1 SGHTA and CDR2 FQGTGA come from the germline V gene. Trimming pared 2 bases from V and 4 bases from J, leaving 15 bases between.

Comment on this clonotype: The junction departs from the called germline gene at one end, perhaps through a read error. The chain carries TRBV5-1 and TRBJ1-2; TRBD1 matches 10 bases. CDR3 length equals 13 residues. Per the germline V gene, CDR1 is SGHRS and CDR2 is YFSETQ. The CDR3 DNA reads as TGCGCCAGCAGTTCCGGGACAGGGGAAGGCTACGCCTTC. Its protein is CASSSGTGEGYAF.

This clonotype was picked up many times. The chain combines TRBV29-1 with TRBJ1-2; D remains unclear. Trimming took off 4 bases at V and 8 bases at J, with 17 bases between the two ends. The length of the CDR3 is 13 residues. Germline lookup yields CDR1 SQVTM and CDR2 ANQGSEA. The CDR3 sequence is CSVVNPGLEGYTF. CDR3 sequence (DNA): TGCAGCGTTGTAAATCCAGGATTGGAGGGCTACACCTTC.

A single count supports this clonotype. CDR3 nucleotide sequence: TGCAGCAGACTCGGACAGATGAACACTGAAGCTTTCTTT. Its translation is CSRLGQMNTEAFF. V usage is TRBV29-1 and J usage is TRBJ1-1, with D possibly being TRBD1 (6 bases). The V end lost 8 bases, the J end lost 0 bases, and 13 bases lay between the germline ends. The CDR3 loop spans 13 amino acids. The germline V gene has CDR1 SQVTM and CDR2 ANQGSEA. The whole variable domain, remainder taken from reference TRBV29-1 and TRBJ1-1, is SAVISQKPSRDICQRGTSLTIQCQVDSQVTMMFWYRQQPGQSLTLIATANQGSEATYESGFVIDKFPISRPNLTFSTLTVSNMSPEDSSIYLCSRLGQMNTEAFFGQGTRLTVV.

As concerns this clonotype: Relative to the germline gene, one junction end is altered; a read error may explain this. The CDR3: CACSLGRGRPSNYEQYF. CDR3 DNA: TGTGCCTGCAGCTTAGGCCGGGGCAGGCCGAGTAATTACGAGCAGTACTTC. This rearrangement joins TRBV5-1 to TRBJ2-7, with D perhaps matching TRBD1 or TRBD2 (5 bases each). Germline V gives CDR1 SGHRS, CDR2 YFSETQ. This CDR3 contains 17 residues.

At least ten counts were recorded for this clonotype. The chain uses TRBV5-6 and TRBJ1-3, with 8 bases fitting TRBD1. The CDR3 length is 15 residues. Germline CDR1 reads SGHDT; CDR2 reads YYEEEE. Germline trimming cut 3 bases from V and 5 bases from J; bases unmatched to any gene: 7. CDR3 residues: CASSSDRGVRNTIYF. The CDR3 DNA is TGTGCCAGCAGCTCCGACAGGGGTGTGAGAAACACCATATATTTT. The whole variable domain, filled in from reference TRBV5-6 and TRBJ1-3, reads DAGVTQSPTHLIKTRGQQVTLRCSPKSGHDTVSWYQQALGQGPQFIFQYYEEEERQRGNFPDRFSGHQFPNYSSELNVNALLLGDSALYLCASSSDRGVRNTIYFGEGSWLTVV.

This clonotype was picked up many times. J is TRBJ2-7 and V is TRBV18, with 10 bases aligning to TRBD2. The ends lost 4 bases at V and 8 bases at J; junction bases unmatched: 11. Germline values: CDR1 KGHSH, CDR2 LQKENI. CDR3 length: 15 amino acids. CDR3 DNA: TGTGCCAGCTCACAGCGGACTAGCGGATCCCGGCAGCAGTACTTC. Its protein is CASSQRTSGSRQQYF.

The chain links TRBV19 to TRBJ1-1, with unresolved D. CDR1 is LNHDA and CDR2 is SQIVND in the germline V gene (reference sequence). Trimming pared 9 bases from V and 4 bases from J, leaving 12 bases between. There are 12 residues in the CDR3. The CDR3 here is CASGRGGTEAFF. CDR3 nucleotides: TGTGCCAGCGGCAGAGGAGGCACTGAAGCTTTCTTT. The whole variable domain, remainder taken from reference TRBV19 and TRBJ1-1, is DGGITQSPKYLFRKEGQNVTLSCEQNLNHDAMYWYRQDPGQGLRLIYYSQIVNDFQKGDIAEGYSVSREKKESFPLTVTSAQKNPTAFYLCASGRGGTEAFFGQGTRLTVV.

Regarding this clonotype: At one end, the junction sequence differs from germline, possibly due to a read error. The chain recombines TRBV7-9 with TRBJ1-1; 10 bases are a match to TRBD1. The germline V gene encodes CDR1 SEHNR and CDR2 FQNEAQ (reference sequence). This CDR3 contains 14 residues. The CDR3: CASSYGQGVVEAFF. As DNA, the CDR3 is TGCGCCAGCAGCTACGGACAGGGGGTCGTCGAAGCTTTCTTT.

This chain links TRBV20-1 with TRBJ1-6, with D unclear. The CDR3 length is 12 residues. The germline V and J ends were trimmed by 3 bases and 13 bases, with 13 bases remaining between them. CDR1 and CDR2 (germline): DFQATT, SNEGSKA (reference sequence). The CDR3 loop reads CSARLGDQPLHF. In DNA form, the CDR3 reads TGCAGTGCTAGGCTGGGAGATCAGCCCCTCCACTTT.

This chain uses TRBV7-9 with TRBJ1-4, with 8 bases aligning to TRBD1. The CDR3 is 14 amino acids. Germline V gene data show CDR1 as SEHNR and CDR2 as FQNEAQ (reference sequence). Trimming removed 5 bases from V and 8 bases from J; junction bases left unmatched: 7. The CDR3 DNA reads as TGTGCCAGCAGCGGGACAGGACCCTGGGAAAAACTGTTTTTT. As protein: CASSGTGPWEKLFF.

The chain combines TRBV7-9 with TRBJ2-5; 7 bases map to TRBD1. J gave up 0 bases and V 6 bases, and 7 bases lay outside the gene matches. Germline CDR1 reads SEHNR; CDR2 reads FQNEAQ (reference sequence). The CDR3 spans 15 residues. CDR3 coding DNA: TGTGCCAGCAGTGCCCCCGACAGGGACCAAGAGACCCAGTACTTC. Translation: CASSAPDRDQETQYF.